In this sample, the clone carrying this T cell receptor beta chain is medium-sized (0.01 to 0.1%). The antigen remains unidentified. The template was genomic DNA from peripheral blood, not RNA. The length of the CDR3 is 12 residues. The germline CDR1 and CDR2 sequences are DFQATT and SNEGSKA (reference sequence). V shed 3 bases and J shed 1 base, with 6 bases lying between them. This entry comes from a study of T cell repertoires in aging, cancer and after chemotherapy. The wider study: Donor ages fell into six groups from 30 or younger up to 70 or older.

TRB rearrangements spanning V, D and J were amplified using mixed TRB-A/B primers. TCRdb independently ran MiXCR on the multiplex PCR reads; one entry per CDR3 protein. The sample contains more than 10,000 distinct CDR3 sequences, approximately 21% of which appear only once. Study-wide points: In healthy donors, age-related TCR diversity loss mainly reflected lost richness. No conclusions about immunological memory after chemotherapy can be drawn from the repertoire data.

This rearrangement joins TRBV20-1 to TRBJ1-1; D not resolved. This clonotype originated in a human donor in good health. Sample: blood. CDR3 residues: CSASQGNTEAFF. The CDR3 DNA follows: TGCAGTGCTAGTCAAGGGAACACTGAAGCTTTCTTT.